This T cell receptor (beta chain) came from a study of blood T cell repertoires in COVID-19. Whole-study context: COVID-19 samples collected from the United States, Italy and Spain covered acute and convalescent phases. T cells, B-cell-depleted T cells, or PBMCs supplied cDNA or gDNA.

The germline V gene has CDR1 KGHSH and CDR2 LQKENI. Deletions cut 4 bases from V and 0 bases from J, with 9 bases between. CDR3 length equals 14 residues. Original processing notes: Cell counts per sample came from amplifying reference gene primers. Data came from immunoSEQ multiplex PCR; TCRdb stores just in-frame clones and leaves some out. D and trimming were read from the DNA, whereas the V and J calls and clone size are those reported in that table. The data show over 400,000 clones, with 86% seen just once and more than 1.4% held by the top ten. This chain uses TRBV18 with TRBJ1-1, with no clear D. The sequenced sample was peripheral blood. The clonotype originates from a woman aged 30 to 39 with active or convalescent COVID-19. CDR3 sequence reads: CASSQVGVNTEAFF. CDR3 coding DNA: TGTGCCAGCTCACAAGTAGGAGTGAACACTGAAGCTTTCTTT.